Measured by frequency, the clone carrying this T cell receptor beta chain is medium-sized (0.01 to 0.1%). Its matching antigen is unknown. This entry belongs to a study of CD8 T cells in cerebrospinal fluid in Alzheimer's disease. Points from the study as a whole: Patients with mild cognitive impairment or Alzheimer's disease had a larger top CSF clone percentage than controls.

The CDR3 contains 13 residues. Germline lookup yields CDR1 GTSNPN and CDR2 SVGIG (reference sequence). TCRdb re-called the 10x single-cell sequencing reads, yielding one record per CDR3 amino acid sequence without DNA. Its clone listing holds over a thousand distinct CDR3 sequences. A live/dead marker was used to sort live CSF cells for droplet sequencing. The chain couples TRBV30 to TRBJ1-1. This TCR derives from a human donor with mild cognitive impairment. Sequencing used cerebrospinal fluid. CDR3 region: CAWSVQGLAEAFF.